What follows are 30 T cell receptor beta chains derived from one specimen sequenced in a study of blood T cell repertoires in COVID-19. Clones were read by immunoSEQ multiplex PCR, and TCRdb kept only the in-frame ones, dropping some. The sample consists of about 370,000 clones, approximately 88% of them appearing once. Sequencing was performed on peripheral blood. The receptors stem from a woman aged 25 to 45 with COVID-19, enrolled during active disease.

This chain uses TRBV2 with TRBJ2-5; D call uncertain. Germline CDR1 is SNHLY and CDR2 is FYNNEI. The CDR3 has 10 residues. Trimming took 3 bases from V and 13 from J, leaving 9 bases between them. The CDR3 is CASSDPYRYF. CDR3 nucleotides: TGTGCCAGCAGTGACCCCTATAGGTACTTC.

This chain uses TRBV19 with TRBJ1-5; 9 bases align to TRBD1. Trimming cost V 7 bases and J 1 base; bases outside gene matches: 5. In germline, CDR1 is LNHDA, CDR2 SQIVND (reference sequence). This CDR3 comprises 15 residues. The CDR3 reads CASKPGTGSNQPQHF. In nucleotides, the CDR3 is TGTGCCAGTAAGCCCGGGACAGGGAGCAATCAGCCCCAGCATTTT.

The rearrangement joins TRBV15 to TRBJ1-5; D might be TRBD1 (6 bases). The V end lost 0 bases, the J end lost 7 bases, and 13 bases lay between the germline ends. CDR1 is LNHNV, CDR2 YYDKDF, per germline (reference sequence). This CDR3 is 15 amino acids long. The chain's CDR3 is CATSRDLQGIQPQHF. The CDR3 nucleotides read TGTGCCACCAGCAGAGATCTACAGGGCATCCAGCCCCAGCATTTT. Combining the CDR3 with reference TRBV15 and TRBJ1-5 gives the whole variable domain DAMVIQNPRYQVTQFGKPVTLSCSQTLNHNVMYWYQQKSSQAPKLLFHYYDKDFNNEADTPDNFQSRRPNTSFCFLDIRSPGLGDTAMYLCATSRDLQGIQPQHFGDGTRLSIL.

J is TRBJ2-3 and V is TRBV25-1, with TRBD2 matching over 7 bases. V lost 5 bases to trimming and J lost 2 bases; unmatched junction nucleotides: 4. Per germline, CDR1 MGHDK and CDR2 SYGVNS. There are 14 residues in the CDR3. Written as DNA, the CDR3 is TGTGCCAGCAGTCAAACTAGCGACACAGATACGCAGTATTTT. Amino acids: CASSQTSDTDTQYF. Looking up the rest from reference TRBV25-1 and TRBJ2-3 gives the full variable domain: EADIYQTPRYLVIGTGKKITLECSQTMGHDKMYWYQQDPGMELHLIHYSYGVNSTEKGDLSSESTVSRIRTEHFPLTLESARPSHTSQYLCASSQTSDTDTQYFGPGTRLTVL.

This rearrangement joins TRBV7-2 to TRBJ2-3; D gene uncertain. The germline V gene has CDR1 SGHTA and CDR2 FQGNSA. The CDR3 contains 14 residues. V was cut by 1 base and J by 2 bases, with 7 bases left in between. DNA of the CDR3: TGTGCCAGCAGCTTAGACCCCTACACAGATACGCAGTATTTT. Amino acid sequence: CASSLDPYTDTQYF.

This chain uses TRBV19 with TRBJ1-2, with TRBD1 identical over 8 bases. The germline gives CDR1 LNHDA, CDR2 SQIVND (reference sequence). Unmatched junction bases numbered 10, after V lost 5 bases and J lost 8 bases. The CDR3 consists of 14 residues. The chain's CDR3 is CASSGQGRVYGYTF. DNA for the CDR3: TGTGCCAGTAGTGGACAGGGTAGGGTTTACGGCTACACCTTC.

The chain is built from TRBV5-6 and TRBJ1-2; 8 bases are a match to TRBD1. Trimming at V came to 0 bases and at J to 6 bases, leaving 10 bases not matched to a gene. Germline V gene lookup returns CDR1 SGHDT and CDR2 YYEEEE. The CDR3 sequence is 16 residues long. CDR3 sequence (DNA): TGTGCCAGCAGCTTGGCCGATGGACAGGGAGGGAATGGCTACACCTTC. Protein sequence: CASSLADGQGGNGYTF.

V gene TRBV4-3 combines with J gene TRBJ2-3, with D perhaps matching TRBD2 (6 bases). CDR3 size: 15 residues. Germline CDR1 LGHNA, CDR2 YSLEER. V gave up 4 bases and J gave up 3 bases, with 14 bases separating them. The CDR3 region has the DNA TGCGCCAGCAGCCGCCGCGGGGAAGGGACAGATACGCAGTATTTT. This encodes CASSRRGEGTDTQYF.

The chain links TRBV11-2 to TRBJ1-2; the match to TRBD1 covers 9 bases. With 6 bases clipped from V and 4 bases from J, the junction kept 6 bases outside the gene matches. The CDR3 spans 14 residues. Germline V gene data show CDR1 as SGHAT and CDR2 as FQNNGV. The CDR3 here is CASSPGTGSYGYTF. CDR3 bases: TGTGCCAGCAGTCCCGGGACAGGGAGCTATGGCTACACCTTC.

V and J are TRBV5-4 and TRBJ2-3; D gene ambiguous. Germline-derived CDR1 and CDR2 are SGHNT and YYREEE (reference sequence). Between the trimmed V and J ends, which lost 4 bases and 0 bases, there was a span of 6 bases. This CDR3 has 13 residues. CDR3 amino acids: CASSETSTDTQYF. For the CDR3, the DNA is TGTGCCAGCAGCGAGACTAGCACAGATACGCAGTATTTT.

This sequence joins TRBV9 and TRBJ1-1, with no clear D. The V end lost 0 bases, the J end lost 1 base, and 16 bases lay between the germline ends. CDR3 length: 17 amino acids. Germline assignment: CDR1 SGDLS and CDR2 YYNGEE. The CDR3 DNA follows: TGTGCCAGCAGCGTAGGAGGGTTCGGCCTCGGGAACACTGAAGCTTTCTTT. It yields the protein CASSVGGFGLGNTEAFF.

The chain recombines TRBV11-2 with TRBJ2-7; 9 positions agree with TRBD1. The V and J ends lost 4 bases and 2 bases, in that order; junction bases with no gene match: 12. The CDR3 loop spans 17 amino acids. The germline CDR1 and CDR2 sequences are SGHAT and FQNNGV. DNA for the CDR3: TGTGCCAGCAGCTCCAAACTTCCGGGACAGGGCACCTACGAGCAGTACTTC. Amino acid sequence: CASSSKLPGQGTYEQYF.

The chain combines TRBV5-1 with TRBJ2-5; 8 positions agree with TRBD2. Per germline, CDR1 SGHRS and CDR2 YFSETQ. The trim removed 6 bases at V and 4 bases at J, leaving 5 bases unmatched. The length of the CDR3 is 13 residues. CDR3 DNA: TGCGCCAGCACCCGGGGGGGCCTAGAGACCCAGTACTTC. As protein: CASTRGGLETQYF. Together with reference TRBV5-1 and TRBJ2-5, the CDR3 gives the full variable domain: KAGVTQTPRYLIKTRGQQVTLSCSPISGHRSVSWYQQTPGQGLQFLFEYFSETQRNKGNFPGRFSGRQFSNSRSEMNVSTLELGDSALYLCASTRGGLETQYFGPGTRLLVL.

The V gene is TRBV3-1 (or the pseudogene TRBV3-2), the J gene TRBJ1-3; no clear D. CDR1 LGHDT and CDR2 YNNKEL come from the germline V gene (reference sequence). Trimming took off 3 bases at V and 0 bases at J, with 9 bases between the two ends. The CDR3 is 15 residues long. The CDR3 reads CASSQIDISGNTIYF. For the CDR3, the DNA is TGTGCCAGCAGCCAGATAGACATCTCTGGAAACACCATATATTTT.

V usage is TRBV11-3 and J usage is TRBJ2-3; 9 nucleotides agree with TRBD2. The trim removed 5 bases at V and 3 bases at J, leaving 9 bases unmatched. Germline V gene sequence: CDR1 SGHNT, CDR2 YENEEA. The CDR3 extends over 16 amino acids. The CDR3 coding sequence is TGTGCCAGCAGCCATATTATGCGGGAGGGAACAGATACGCAGTATTTT. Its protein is CASSHIMREGTDTQYF.

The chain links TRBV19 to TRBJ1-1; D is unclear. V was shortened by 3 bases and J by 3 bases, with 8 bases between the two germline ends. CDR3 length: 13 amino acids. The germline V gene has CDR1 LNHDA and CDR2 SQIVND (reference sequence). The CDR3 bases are TGTGCCAGTAGTATTTCCGGGGACACTGAAGCTTTCTTT. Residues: CASSISGDTEAFF.

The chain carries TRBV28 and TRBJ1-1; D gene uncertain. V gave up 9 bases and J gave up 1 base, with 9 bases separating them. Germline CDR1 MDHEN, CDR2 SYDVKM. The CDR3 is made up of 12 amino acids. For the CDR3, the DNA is TGTGCCAGTCAGGCAGGGAACACTGAAGCTTTCTTT. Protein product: CASQAGNTEAFF.

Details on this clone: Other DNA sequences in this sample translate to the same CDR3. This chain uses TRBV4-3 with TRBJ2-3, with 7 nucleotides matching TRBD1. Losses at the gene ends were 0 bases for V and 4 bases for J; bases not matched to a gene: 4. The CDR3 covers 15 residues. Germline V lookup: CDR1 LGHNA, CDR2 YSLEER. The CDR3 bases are TGCGCCAGCAGCCAAGACTTGCAGGGGGCAGATACGCAGTATTTT. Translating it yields CASSQDLQGADTQYF.

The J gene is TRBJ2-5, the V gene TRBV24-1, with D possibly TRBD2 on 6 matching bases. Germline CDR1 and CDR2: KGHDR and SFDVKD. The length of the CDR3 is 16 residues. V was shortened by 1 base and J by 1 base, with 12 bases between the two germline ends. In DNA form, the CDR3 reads TGTGCCACCAGTGATTTTAGGGTGGGGGGCCAAGAGACCCAGTACTTC. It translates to CATSDFRVGGQETQYF.

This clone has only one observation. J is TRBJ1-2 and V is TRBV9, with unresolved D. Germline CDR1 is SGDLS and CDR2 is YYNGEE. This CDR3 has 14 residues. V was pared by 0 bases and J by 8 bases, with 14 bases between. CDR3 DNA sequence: TGTGCCAGCAGCGTAGGTCGACTTTCTACGGGCTACACCTTC. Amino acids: CASSVGRLSTGYTF.

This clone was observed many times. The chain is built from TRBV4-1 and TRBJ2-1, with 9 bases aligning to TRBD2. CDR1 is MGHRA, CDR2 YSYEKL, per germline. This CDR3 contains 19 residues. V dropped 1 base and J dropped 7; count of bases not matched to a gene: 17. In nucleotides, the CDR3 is TGCGCCAGCAGCCAAGTGAGCATCCTGGCGGGGGGGCTCATGAATGAGCAGTTCTTC. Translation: CASSQVSILAGGLMNEQFF.

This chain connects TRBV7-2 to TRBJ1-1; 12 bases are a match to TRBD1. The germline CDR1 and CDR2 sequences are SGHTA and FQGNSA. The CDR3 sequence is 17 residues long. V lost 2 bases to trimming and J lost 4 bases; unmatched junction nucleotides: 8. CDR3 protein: CASSLRGQGAMGTEAFF. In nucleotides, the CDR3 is TGTGCCAGCAGCTTAAGGGGACAGGGGGCTATGGGCACTGAAGCTTTCTTT.

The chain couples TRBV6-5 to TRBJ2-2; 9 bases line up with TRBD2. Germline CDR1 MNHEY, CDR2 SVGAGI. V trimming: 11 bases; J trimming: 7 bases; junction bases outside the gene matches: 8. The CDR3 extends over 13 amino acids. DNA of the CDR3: TGTGCCGCCAGCGGGGGGCGAAGCGGGGAGCTGTTTTTT. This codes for CAASGGRSGELFF.

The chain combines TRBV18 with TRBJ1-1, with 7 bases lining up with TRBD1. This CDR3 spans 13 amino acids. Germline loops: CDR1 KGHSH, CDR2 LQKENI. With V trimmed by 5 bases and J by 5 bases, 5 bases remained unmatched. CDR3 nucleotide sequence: TGTGCCAGCTCAAGGACAGGTTTAACTGAAGCTTTCTTT. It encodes CASSRTGLTEAFF.

This CDR3 is CASSLVRGVDVLTF. CDR3 sequence (DNA): TGTGCCAGCAGTTTAGTCAGGGGTGTCGACGTCCTGACTTTC. V and J are TRBV28 and TRBJ2-6; perhaps TRBD1 as D (6 bases). Trimming took 2 bases from V and 11 from J, leaving 13 bases between them. In germline, CDR1 is MDHEN, CDR2 SYDVKM. The CDR3 runs 14 residues.

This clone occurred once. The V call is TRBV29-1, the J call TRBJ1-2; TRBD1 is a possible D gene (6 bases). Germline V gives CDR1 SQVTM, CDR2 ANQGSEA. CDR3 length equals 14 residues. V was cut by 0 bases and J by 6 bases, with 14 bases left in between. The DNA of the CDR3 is TGCAGCGTTGAAGATCACCGGGGGGCAGATGGCTACACCTTC. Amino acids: CSVEDHRGADGYTF. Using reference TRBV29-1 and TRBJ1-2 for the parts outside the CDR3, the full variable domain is SAVISQKPSRDICQRGTSLTIQCQVDSQVTMMFWYRQQPGQSLTLIATANQGSEATYESGFVIDKFPISRPNLTFSTLTVSNMSPEDSSIYLCSVEDHRGADGYTFGSGTRLTVV.

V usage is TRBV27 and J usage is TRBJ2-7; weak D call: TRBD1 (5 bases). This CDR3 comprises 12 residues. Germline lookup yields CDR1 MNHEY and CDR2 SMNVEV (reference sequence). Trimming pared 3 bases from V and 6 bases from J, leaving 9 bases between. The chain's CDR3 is CASSFWGREQYF. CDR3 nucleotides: TGTGCCAGCAGTTTTTGGGGCCGCGAGCAGTACTTC.

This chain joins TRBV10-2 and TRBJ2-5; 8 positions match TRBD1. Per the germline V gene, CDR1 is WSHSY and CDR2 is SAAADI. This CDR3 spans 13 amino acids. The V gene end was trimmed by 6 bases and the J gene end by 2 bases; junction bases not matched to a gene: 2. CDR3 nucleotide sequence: TGCGCCAGCAGCAGGGGGCGGCAAGAGACCCAGTACTTC. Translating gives CASSRGRQETQYF.

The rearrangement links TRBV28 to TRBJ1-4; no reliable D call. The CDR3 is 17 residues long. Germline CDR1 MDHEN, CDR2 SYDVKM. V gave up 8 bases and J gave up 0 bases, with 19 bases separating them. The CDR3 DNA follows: TGTGCCAGCGTTACGGGAGCAGTTCTCTCAACTAATGAAAAACTGTTTTTT. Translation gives CASVTGAVLSTNEKLFF.

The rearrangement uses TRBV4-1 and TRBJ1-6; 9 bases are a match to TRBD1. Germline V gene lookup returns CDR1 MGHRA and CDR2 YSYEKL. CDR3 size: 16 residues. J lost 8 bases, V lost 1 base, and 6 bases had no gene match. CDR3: CASSQGGTGTDSPLHF. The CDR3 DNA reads TGCGCCAGCAGCCAAGGAGGGACAGGGACCGATTCACCCCTCCACTTT.